The rows below give T cell receptor beta chains drawn from one sample of a study of control samples from healthy donors and cancer patients. The data were produced by immunoSEQ multiplex PCR, yet TCRdb's version contains in-frame clones alone and is incomplete. Altogether under 150,000 clones are present, roughly 92% being singletons, with the ten largest covering 11%. The sequenced sample consisted of blood. All receptors come from a man younger than 40 in good health. The CDR3 runs from the conserved cysteine through the conserved F or W. The D gene is left open where the match is weak. Clone size is stated in some rows and not others, as once, few, many or a class when expanded.

j_call | d_call | v_call | clone_size | cdr3_aa | cdr3_nt
TRBJ2-6 | - | TRBV19 | - | CASTGVISGANVLTF | TGTGCCAGTACTGGGGTGATCTCTGGGGCCAACGTCCTGACTTTC
TRBJ2-1 | - | TRBV3-1/TRBV3-2 | - | CASSQGGINEQFF | TGTGCCAGCAGCCAAGGGGGGATCAATGAGCAGTTCTTC
TRBJ1-1 | TRBD1 | TRBV7-2 | once | CASSSTGGRGEAFF | TGTGCCAGCAGCTCCACAGGGGGCCGGGGTGAAGCTTTCTTT
TRBJ1-5 | TRBD1 | TRBV28 | - | CASSLRQGAGNQPQHF | TGTGCCAGCAGTTTGCGACAGGGGGCAGGCAATCAGCCCCAGCATTTT
TRBJ2-1 | - | TRBV28 | - | CASTGTRMHEQFF | TGTGCCAGCACCGGGACTCGAATGCATGAGCAGTTCTTC
TRBJ2-5 | - | TRBV9 | - | CASSVGTGTPKGETQYF | TGTGCCAGCAGCGTAGGGACCGGGACTCCAAAAGGGGAGACCCAGTACTTC
TRBJ1-2 | - | TRBV7-3 | - | CASSLNPTDNYGYTF | TGTGCCAGCAGCTTAAACCCAACTGATAACTATGGCTACACCTTC
TRBJ2-1 | TRBD1 | TRBV3-1/TRBV3-2 | - | CASSQGTGSLEQFF | TGTGCCAGCAGCCAAGGGACAGGGTCTTTGGAGCAGTTCTTC
TRBJ1-2 | - | TRBV5-1 | - | CASSFEGVSGYTF | TGCGCCAGCAGCTTTGAGGGAGTATCTGGCTACACCTTC
TRBJ2-4 | TRBD1 | TRBV27 | - | CASSLDRVKNIQYF | TGTGCCAGCAGTCTCGACAGGGTGAAAAACATTCAGTACTTC
TRBJ1-1 | - | TRBV9 | - | CASSPLGRVNTEAFF | TGTGCCAGCAGCCCCCTCGGACGGGTGAACACTGAAGCTTTCTTT
TRBJ1-3 | - | TRBV30 | - | CAWTPAGNTIYF | TGTGCCTGGACCCCGGCTGGAAACACCATATATTTT
TRBJ2-5 | TRBD2 | TRBV7-8 | - | CASRQREGLIGETQYF | TGTGCCAGCAGACAGCGGGAGGGATTAATTGGGGAGACCCAGTACTTC
TRBJ1-5 | - | TRBV5-5 | - | CASSLIRGNQPQHF | TGTGCCAGCAGCTTGATAAGGGGTAATCAGCCCCAGCATTTT
TRBJ2-7 | - | TRBV9 | - | CASSALGLAHEQYF | TGTGCCAGCAGCGCCCTTGGGCTAGCCCACGAGCAGTACTTC
TRBJ2-2 | - | TRBV2 | - | CASSRTVNTGELFF | TGTGCCAGCAGTAGGACAGTGAACACCGGGGAGCTGTTTTTT
TRBJ1-5 | - | TRBV27 | - | CASSLAGRNQPQHF | TGTGCCAGCAGTTTAGCAGGACGCAATCAGCCCCAGCATTTT
TRBJ1-4 | - | TRBV6-1 | - | CASSETFAGEKLFF | TGTGCCAGCAGTGAAACATTCGCAGGGGAAAAACTGTTTTTT
TRBJ2-7 | - | TRBV6-5 | - | CASTGKPYEQYF | TGTGCCAGCACCGGTAAGCCCTACGAGCAGTACTTC
TRBJ1-3 | TRBD1 | TRBV30 | - | CAWSPDSGGTIYF | TGTGCCTGGAGTCCCGATTCAGGGGGCACCATATATTTT
TRBJ1-4 | TRBD1 | TRBV2 | - | CASRRRDRENQGLFF | TGTGCCAGCAGGCGGCGGGACAGGGAGAATCAGGGACTGTTTTTT
TRBJ1-5 | TRBD1 | TRBV24-1 | - | CATSEGTGTNQPQHF | TGTGCCACCAGTGAAGGGACAGGGACCAATCAGCCCCAGCATTTT
TRBJ1-5 | - | TRBV30 | - | CAWSVLSANQPQHF | TGTGCCTGGAGTGTTCTGTCAGCAAATCAGCCCCAGCATTTT
TRBJ2-3 | - | TRBV11-3 | - | CASSFRVGDVTDTQYF | TGTGCCAGCAGCTTTCGGGTAGGGGACGTCACAGATACGCAGTATTTT
TRBJ1-2 | - | TRBV4-3 | once | CASSQDGEDGYTF | TGCGCCAGCAGCCAAGATGGGGAAGATGGCTACACCTTC
TRBJ2-7 | - | TRBV9 | - | CASSVGTNSYEQYF | TGTGCCAGCAGCGTAGGGACAAACTCCTACGAGCAGTACTTC
TRBJ2-1 | - | TRBV11-1 | - | CASSLGYPSSYNEQFF | TGTGCCAGCAGCTTGGGCTACCCCAGCTCCTACAATGAGCAGTTCTTC
TRBJ2-1 | - | TRBV21-1 | - | CASSVKRLLADLPGSYNEQFF | TGTGCCAGCAGCGTTAAAAGGTTGCTAGCGGACCTCCCCGGATCCTACAATGAGCAGTTCTTC
TRBJ1-1 | - | TRBV9 | - | CASSARARLNTEAFF | TGTGCCAGCAGCGCCCGGGCCCGGCTGAACACTGAAGCTTTCTTT
TRBJ2-3 | - | TRBV5-4 | - | CASSRPLASDTQYF | TGTGCCAGCAGCCGACCCTTAGCTTCAGATACGCAGTATTTT
TRBJ2-5 | TRBD2 | TRBV6-5 | - | CASIPAGGFQETQYF | TGTGCCAGCATCCCAGCGGGAGGTTTCCAAGAGACCCAGTACTTC
TRBJ2-5 | - | TRBV29-1 | - | CSVVKQPQETQYF | TGCAGCGTTGTAAAACAGCCGCAAGAGACCCAGTACTTC
TRBJ1-1 | - | TRBV6-5 | - | CASRRAENTEAFF | TGTGCCAGCCGCCGGGCAGAGAACACTGAAGCTTTCTTT
TRBJ1-2 | - | TRBV6-1 | - | CASSEVGSYGYTF | TGTGCCAGCAGTGAAGTAGGGAGCTATGGCTACACCTTC
TRBJ1-2 | - | TRBV2 | - | CASSDGQGGTNYGYTF | TGTGCCAGCAGTGACGGGCAGGGCGGCACTAACTATGGCTACACCTTC
TRBJ1-6 | - | TRBV6-5 | once | CASTRQPLNSPLHF | TGTGCCAGCACGAGACAGCCTCTGAATTCACCCCTCCACTTT
TRBJ2-2 | TRBD2 | TRBV25-1 | - | CASSGGSGNGELFF | TGTGCCAGCAGTGGAGGTAGCGGGAACGGGGAGCTGTTTTTT
TRBJ2-2 | TRBD2 | TRBV7-9 | - | CASKGQGKREGTGELFF | TGTGCCAGCAAAGGACAGGGAAAGCGGGAGGGCACCGGGGAGCTGTTTTTT
TRBJ2-4 | - | TRBV27 | - | CASSHENIQYF | TGTGCCAGCAGTCATGAGAACATTCAGTACTTC
TRBJ2-5 | - | TRBV7-9 | - | CASSPKTSQETQYF | TGTGCCAGCAGCCCTAAGACTAGTCAAGAGACCCAGTACTTC
TRBJ1-5 | - | TRBV28 | - | CASSTRGIPNQPQHF | TGTGCCAGCAGTACTAGGGGGATACCCAATCAGCCCCAGCATTTT
TRBJ2-7 | - | TRBV27 | - | CASSFSDSYEQYF | TGTGCCAGCAGTTTCTCTGATTCCTACGAGCAGTACTTC
TRBJ1-1 | - | TRBV11-2 | - | CASSSLTRNTEAFF | TGTGCCAGCAGCTCCCTGACGAGAAACACTGAAGCTTTCTTT
TRBJ1-2 | - | TRBV19 | - | CASSIGRTDYGYTF | TGTGCCAGTAGTATCGGGCGGACCGACTATGGCTACACCTTC
TRBJ1-2 | TRBD1 | TRBV7-2 | - | CASSLGPDRAYDNYGYTF | TGTGCCAGCAGCTTAGGGCCGGACAGGGCCTACGATAACTATGGCTACACCTTC
TRBJ1-6 | TRBD1 | TRBV11-2 | - | CASSLVQGAGSSYNSPLHF | TGTGCCAGCAGCTTAGTTCAGGGGGCGGGGAGCTCCTATAATTCACCCCTCCACTTT
TRBJ2-1 | TRBD1 | TRBV5-5 | - | CASSLDVVGGLYNEQFF | TGTGCCAGCAGCTTGGACGTCGTAGGGGGCTTATACAATGAGCAGTTCTTC
TRBJ1-3 | - | TRBV19 | - | CASSTQGLSGNTIYF | TGTGCCAGTAGTACTCAGGGACTCTCTGGAAACACCATATATTTT